The 12 T cell receptor beta chains below come from one sample, sequenced in a study of neurological immune-mediated disorders. TCRdb re-derived calls from the 5' RACE reads in MiXCR, one entry per CDR3 protein. This repertoire shows tens of thousands of distinct CDR3 sequences, roughly 2.6% found once; its top ten account for around 1.1%. The source material was PBMCs. These receptors originate from a woman between 25 and 40 years old with multiple sclerosis.

This clonotype was observed many times. The rearrangement uses TRBV7-2 and TRBJ2-1; D is possibly TRBD2 (6 bases). This CDR3 has 16 residues. Germline V gene lookup returns CDR1 SGHTA and CDR2 FQGNSA. Trimming pared 4 bases from V and 0 bases from J, leaving 13 bases between. CDR3 in amino acids: CASSSRTTSSYNEQFF. The CDR3, as DNA: TGTGCCAGCAGCTCCCGGACTACGAGCTCCTACAATGAGCAGTTCTTC.

This clonotype was detected ten times or more. The chain uses TRBV27 and TRBJ2-3; D not certain. Deletions cut 6 bases from V and 4 bases from J, with 11 bases between. The CDR3 sequence is 13 residues long. CDR1 is MNHEY and CDR2 is SMNVEV in the germline V gene (reference sequence). The CDR3: CASSPGSSDTQYF. The DNA for the CDR3 is TGTGCCAGCAGCCCCGGGTCCTCAGATACGCAGTATTTT.

This clonotype was seen at least ten times. The genes are TRBV7-9 and TRBJ2-1, with D tentatively TRBD1 (6 bases). V gave up 2 bases and J gave up 6 bases, with 17 bases separating them. Germline V gene sequence: CDR1 SEHNR, CDR2 FQNEAQ (reference sequence). This CDR3 has 16 residues. The CDR3 here is CASSLSGASDFNEQFF. CDR3 nucleotide sequence: TGTGCCAGCAGCTTATCAGGGGCCAGCGACTTCAATGAGCAGTTCTTC.

The sample holds many counts of this clonotype. This chain links TRBV28 with TRBJ2-1; 8 nucleotides match TRBD2. V gave up 4 bases and J gave up 3 bases; unmatched junction bases: 2. This CDR3 contains 14 residues. Germline values: CDR1 MDHEN, CDR2 SYDVKM. The CDR3 region has the DNA TGTGCCAGCAGTTCCGGGACTAGCTACAATGAGCAGTTCTTC. It yields the protein CASSSGTSYNEQFF.

With regard to this clonotype: A clone one base away is much larger, so this may be a read error. The chain links TRBV5-1 to TRBJ1-2, with D perhaps TRBD1 (6 bases). The ends were cut back, 7 bases at V and 4 bases at J, with 14 bases in the middle. Germline V gene sequence: CDR1 SGHRS, CDR2 YFSETQ. This CDR3 region has 13 residues. CDR3 DNA: TGCGCCAGCGGGGGACGGGGGCCCTATGGCTACACCTTC. Translating gives CASGGRGPYGYTF.

As concerns this clonotype: Possible read error: a much larger clone is one base away. The chain has TRBV20-1 and TRBJ2-3; D remains unclear. The CDR3 loop spans 13 amino acids. Trimming removed 7 bases at V and 2 bases at J, with 13 bases between. The V gene's germline CDR1 is DFQATT and CDR2 SNEGSKA (reference sequence). This chain's CDR3 is CSDSSTPTDTQYF. The CDR3 nucleotides read TGCAGTGATAGTTCTACGCCCACAGATACGCAGTATTTT.

This clonotype showed up many times. The gene calls are TRBV7-9 and TRBJ2-2; no clear D gene. Per germline, CDR1 SEHNR and CDR2 FQNEAQ (reference sequence). The length of the CDR3 is 15 residues. V lost 3 bases, J lost 5 bases, and 13 bases lay in between. CDR3 loop: CASSFGSMGTGELFF. The CDR3 region has the DNA TGTGCCAGCAGCTTTGGAAGCATGGGGACCGGGGAGCTGTTTTTT.

The table lists this clonotype with many counts. The chain employs TRBV20-1 and TRBJ2-3; D is possibly TRBD2 (5 bases). Per the germline V gene, CDR1 is DFQATT and CDR2 is SNEGSKA (reference sequence). The V end lost 0 bases, the J end lost 5 bases, and 15 bases lay between the germline ends. The CDR3 consists of 15 residues. The CDR3 loop is CSARDPSVAGDTQYF. The CDR3 nucleotides are TGCAGTGCTAGAGATCCTTCCGTGGCGGGAGATACGCAGTATTTT.

This clonotype was picked up many times. The CDR3 DNA reads as TGTGCCAGCAGTTACTCTACGGGCCAGGGGGCCTACGAGCAGTACTTC. This translates into CASSYSTGQGAYEQYF. The chain has TRBV6-6 and TRBJ2-7, with TRBD1 matching over 7 bases. The V gene end was trimmed by 0 bases and the J gene end by 2 bases; junction bases not matched to a gene: 7. This CDR3 region has 16 residues. Germline CDR1 and CDR2: MNHNY and SVGAGI (reference sequence).

Many counts were recorded for this clonotype. The chain has TRBV20-1 and TRBJ2-1, with D perhaps matching TRBD1 (7 bases). With 5 bases removed from V and 5 bases from J, the gap between germline ends came to 25 bases. CDR3 length: 17 amino acids. Germline V gene sequence: CDR1 DFQATT, CDR2 SNEGSKA (reference sequence). CDR3 residues: CSAPTTFQGEVNNEQFF. CDR3 in DNA: TGCAGTGCTCCTACCACCTTCCAGGGGGAGGTTAACAATGAGCAGTTCTTC.

The table lists this clonotype with many counts. CDR3 protein: CASSLGTSGNNEQFF. The CDR3 coding sequence is TGTGCCAGCAGCTTAGGGACTAGCGGGAACAATGAGCAGTTCTTC. The V call is TRBV7-9, the J call TRBJ2-1, with TRBD2 matching 12 bases. The V segment lost 1 base and the J segment 5 bases; nucleotides outside the gene matches: 0. Looked up from germline, CDR1 is SEHNR and CDR2 is FQNEAQ (reference sequence). The CDR3 has 15 amino acids.

This clonotype was observed at least ten times. This chain joins TRBV12-3 or TRBV12-4 and TRBJ1-5; D gene ambiguous. V was clipped by 5 bases and J by 4 bases, with 15 bases between them. CDR3 length equals 15 residues. CDR3 protein: CASSPPGSGNQPQHF. In DNA form, the CDR3 reads TGTGCCAGCAGTCCGCCGGGATCGGGTAATCAGCCCCAGCATTTT.